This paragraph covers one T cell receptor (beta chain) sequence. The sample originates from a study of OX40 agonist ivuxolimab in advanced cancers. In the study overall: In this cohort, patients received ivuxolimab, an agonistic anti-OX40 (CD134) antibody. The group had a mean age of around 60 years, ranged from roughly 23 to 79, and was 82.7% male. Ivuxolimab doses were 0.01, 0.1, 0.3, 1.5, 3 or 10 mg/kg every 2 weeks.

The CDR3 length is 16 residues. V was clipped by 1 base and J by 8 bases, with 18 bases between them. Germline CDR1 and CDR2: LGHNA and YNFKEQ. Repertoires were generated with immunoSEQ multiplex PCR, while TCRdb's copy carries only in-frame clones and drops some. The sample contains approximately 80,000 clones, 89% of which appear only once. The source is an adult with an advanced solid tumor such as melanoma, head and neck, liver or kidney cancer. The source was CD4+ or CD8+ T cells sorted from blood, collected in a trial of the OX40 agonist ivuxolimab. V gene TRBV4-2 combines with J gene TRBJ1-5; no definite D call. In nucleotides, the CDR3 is TGTGCCAGCAGCCAAGCCTCCGTGACACCCCATAAGCCCCAGCATTTT. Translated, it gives CASSQASVTPHKPQHF.